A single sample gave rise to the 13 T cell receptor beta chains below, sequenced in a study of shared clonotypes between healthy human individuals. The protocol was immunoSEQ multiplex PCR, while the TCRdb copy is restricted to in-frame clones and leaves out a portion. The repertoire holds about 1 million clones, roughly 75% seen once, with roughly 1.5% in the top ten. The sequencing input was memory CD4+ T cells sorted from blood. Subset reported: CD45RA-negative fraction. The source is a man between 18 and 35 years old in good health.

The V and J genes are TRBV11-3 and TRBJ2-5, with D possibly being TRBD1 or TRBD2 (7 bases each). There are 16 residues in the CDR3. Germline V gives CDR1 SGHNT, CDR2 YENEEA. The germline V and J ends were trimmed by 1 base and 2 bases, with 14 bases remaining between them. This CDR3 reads CASSLVSGTAQETQYF. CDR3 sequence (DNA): TGTGCCAGCAGCTTAGTGAGCGGGACAGCTCAAGAGACCCAGTACTTC.

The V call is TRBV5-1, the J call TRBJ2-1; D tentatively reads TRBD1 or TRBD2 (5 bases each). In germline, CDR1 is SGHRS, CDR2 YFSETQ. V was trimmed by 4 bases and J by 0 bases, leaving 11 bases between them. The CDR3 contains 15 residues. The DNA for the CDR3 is TGCGCCAGCAGCAGAGGGGTCCGCTCCTACAATGAGCAGTTCTTC. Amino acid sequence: CASSRGVRSYNEQFF. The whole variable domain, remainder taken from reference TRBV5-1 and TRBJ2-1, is KAGVTQTPRYLIKTRGQQVTLSCSPISGHRSVSWYQQTPGQGLQFLFEYFSETQRNKGNFPGRFSGRQFSNSRSEMNVSTLELGDSALYLCASSRGVRSYNEQFFGPGTRLTVL.

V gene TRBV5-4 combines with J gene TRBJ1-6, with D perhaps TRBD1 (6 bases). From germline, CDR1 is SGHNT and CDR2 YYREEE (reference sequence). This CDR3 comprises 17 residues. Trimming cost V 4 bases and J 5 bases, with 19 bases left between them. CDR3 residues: CASSQASLGQNNSPLHF. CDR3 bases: TGTGCCAGCAGCCAAGCCTCCCTAGGACAGAATAATTCACCCCTCCACTTT.

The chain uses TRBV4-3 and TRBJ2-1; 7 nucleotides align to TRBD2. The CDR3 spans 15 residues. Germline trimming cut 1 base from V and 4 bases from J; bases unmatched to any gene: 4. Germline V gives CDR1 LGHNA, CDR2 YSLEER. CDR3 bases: TGCGCCAGCAGCCAAGGGTGGGAGGGATACAATGAGCAGTTCTTC. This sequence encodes CASSQGWEGYNEQFF.

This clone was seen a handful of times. In DNA, the CDR3 is TGTGCCAGCCAACCCGACAGGGGCAGACCCTACGAGCAGTACTTC. Amino acids: CASQPDRGRPYEQYF. The chain uses TRBV6-1 and TRBJ2-7, with 8 nucleotides matching TRBD1. The CDR3 has 15 residues. The V segment lost 8 bases and the J segment 2 bases; nucleotides outside the gene matches: 11. Germline CDR1 reads MNHNS; CDR2 reads SASEGT.

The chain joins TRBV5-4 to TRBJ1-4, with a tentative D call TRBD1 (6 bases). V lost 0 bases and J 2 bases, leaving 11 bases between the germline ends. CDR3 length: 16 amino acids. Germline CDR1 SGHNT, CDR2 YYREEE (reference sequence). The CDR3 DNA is TGTGCCAGCAGCTTGGCCGGGGGGCGTACTAATGAAAAACTGTTTTTT. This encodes CASSLAGGRTNEKLFF.

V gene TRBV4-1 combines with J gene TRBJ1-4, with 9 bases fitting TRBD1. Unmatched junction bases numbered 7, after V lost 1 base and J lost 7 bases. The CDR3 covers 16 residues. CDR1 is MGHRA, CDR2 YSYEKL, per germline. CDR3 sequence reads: CASSQVKEDRGEKLFF. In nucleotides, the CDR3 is TGCGCCAGCAGCCAAGTAAAGGAGGACAGGGGTGAAAAACTGTTTTTT.

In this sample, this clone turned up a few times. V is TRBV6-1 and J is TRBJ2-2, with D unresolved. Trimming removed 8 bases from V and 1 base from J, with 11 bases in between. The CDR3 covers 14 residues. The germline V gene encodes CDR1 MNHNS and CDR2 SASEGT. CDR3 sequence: CASCPKENTGELFF. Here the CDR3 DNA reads TGTGCCAGCTGCCCAAAGGAGAACACCGGGGAGCTGTTTTTT.

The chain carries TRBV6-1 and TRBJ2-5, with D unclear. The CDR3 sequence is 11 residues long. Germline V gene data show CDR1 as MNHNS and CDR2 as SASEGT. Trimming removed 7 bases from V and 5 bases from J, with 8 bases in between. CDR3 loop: CASKFLETQYF. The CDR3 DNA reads TGTGCCAGCAAATTTTTGGAGACCCAGTACTTC.

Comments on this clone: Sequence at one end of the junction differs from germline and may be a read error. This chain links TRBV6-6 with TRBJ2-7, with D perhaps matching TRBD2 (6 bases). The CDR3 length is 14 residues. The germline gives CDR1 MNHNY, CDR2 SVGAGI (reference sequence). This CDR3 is CATSWGRQYYEQYF. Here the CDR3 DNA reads TGTGCCACCAGTTGGGGGAGGCAATACTACGAGCAGTACTTC.

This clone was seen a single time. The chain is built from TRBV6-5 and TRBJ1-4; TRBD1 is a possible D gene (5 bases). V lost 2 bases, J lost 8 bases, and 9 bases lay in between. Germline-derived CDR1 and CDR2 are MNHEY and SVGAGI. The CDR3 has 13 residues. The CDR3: CASSYNRDEKLFF. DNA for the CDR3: TGTGCCAGCAGTTACAATCGGGACGAAAAACTGTTTTTT.

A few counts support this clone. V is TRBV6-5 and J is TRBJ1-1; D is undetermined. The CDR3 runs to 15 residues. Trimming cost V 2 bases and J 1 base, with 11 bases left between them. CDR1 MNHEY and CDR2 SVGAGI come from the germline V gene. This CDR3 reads CASSYRSSGNTEAFF. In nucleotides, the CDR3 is TGTGCCAGCAGTTACCGCTCCTCCGGGAACACTGAAGCTTTCTTT.

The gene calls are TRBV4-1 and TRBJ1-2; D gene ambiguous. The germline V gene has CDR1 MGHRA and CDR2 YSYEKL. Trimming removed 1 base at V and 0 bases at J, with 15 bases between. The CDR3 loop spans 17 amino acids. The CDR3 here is CASSQGAVWEPNYGYTF. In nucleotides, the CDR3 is TGCGCCAGCAGCCAAGGTGCAGTATGGGAGCCTAACTATGGCTACACCTTC.